Listed below are T cell receptor beta chains from one sample, sequenced in a study of T cell changes during pregnancy in multiple sclerosis. This table comes from immunoSEQ multiplex PCR, and its TCRdb copy is limited to in-frame clones, with some not included. Found here are approximately 120,000 clones, around 95% of them singletons; the top ten hold 0.4% to 0.5%. This specimen was peripheral blood, taken after pregnancy. These receptors all come from a female donor with multiple sclerosis, enrolled in a pregnancy study. CDR3s include the opening cysteine and the closing phenylalanine or tryptophan. D genes are given only for firm matches. Where a row states a size, it is once, few, many or the class of an expanded clone; other rows omit it.

V: TRBV7-3
D: NA
size: NA
J: TRBJ1-1
DNA: TGTGCCAGCAGCTCGGGGGTTGGCACTGAAGCTTTCTTT
CDR3: CASSSGVGTEAFF

V: TRBV2
D: TRBD1
size: NA
J: TRBJ2-7
DNA: TGTGCCAGCCAGAACAGGGGGTATGCCTACGAGCAGTACTTC
CDR3: CASQNRGYAYEQYF

V: TRBV23-1
D: NA
size: NA
J: TRBJ1-1
DNA: TGCGCCAGCAGTCACAGGGCAAATTGGGCTGAAGCTTTCTTT
CDR3: CASSHRANWAEAFF

V: TRBV27
D: NA
size: NA
J: TRBJ1-1
DNA: TGTGCCAGCAGTTTCTGGGCCAACACTGAAGCTTTCTTT
CDR3: CASSFWANTEAFF

V: TRBV6-1
D: TRBD2
size: NA
J: TRBJ2-5
DNA: TGTGCCAGTATGTTAGCGGGAAATCAAGAGACCCAGTACTTC
CDR3: CASMLAGNQETQYF

V: TRBV28
D: TRBD1
size: NA
J: TRBJ1-2
DNA: TGTGCCAGCAGTTTAGAGGTCGTGGGGACAGGGTCTGGCTACACCTTC
CDR3: CASSLEVVGTGSGYTF

V: TRBV7-6
D: TRBD1
size: NA
J: TRBJ2-1
DNA: TGTGCCAGCAGCTTAATCAATTTGGGACAGGGTGTTTTGAATGAGCAGTTCTTC
CDR3: CASSLINLGQGVLNEQFF

V: TRBV6-5
D: TRBD1
size: NA
J: TRBJ1-5
DNA: TGTGCCAGCAGAACAGGGGTCAATCAGCCCCAGCATTTT
CDR3: CASRTGVNQPQHF

V: TRBV11-2
D: NA
size: NA
J: TRBJ2-7
DNA: TGTGCCAGCAGCCTGGCGGCAGGGGAGGGGTACGAGCAGTACTTC
CDR3: CASSLAAGEGYEQYF

V: TRBV15
D: NA
size: NA
J: TRBJ2-1
DNA: TGTGCCACCAGCAGAGATAAGAGGGTGCAGTTCTTC
CDR3: CATSRDKRVQFF

V: TRBV5-6
D: NA
size: NA
J: TRBJ2-1
DNA: TGTGCCAGCAGCCCGGGTAGTGGGACTCCAAGATTCTTC
CDR3: CASSPGSGTPRFF

V: TRBV6-5
D: TRBD1
size: NA
J: TRBJ1-2
DNA: TGTGCCAGCAGTTACCGTGACAGGGGCTCCTATGGCTACACCTTC
CDR3: CASSYRDRGSYGYTF

V: TRBV30
D: NA
size: NA
J: TRBJ2-7
DNA: TGTGCCTGGAGTGTCCGTCACTCGAGGGAGCAGTACTTC
CDR3: CAWSVRHSREQYF

V: TRBV6-5
D: NA
size: once
J: TRBJ1-2
DNA: TGTGCCAGCAGTTACAAGAGTAACTATGGCTACACCTTC
CDR3: CASSYKSNYGYTF

V: TRBV7-9
D: NA
size: NA
J: TRBJ2-1
DNA: TGTGCCAGCAGCCCGGATGGACTTTACTCCTACAATGAGCAGTTCTTC
CDR3: CASSPDGLYSYNEQFF

V: TRBV10-3
D: NA
size: NA
J: TRBJ1-5
DNA: TGTGCCACAAGGGGTTATGGTGATAGCAATCAGCCCCAGCATTTT
CDR3: CATRGYGDSNQPQHF